Listed below are T cell receptor beta chains from one sample, sequenced in a study of long-term antiretroviral therapy in people with HIV. The method was immunoSEQ multiplex PCR; TCRdb's version includes in-frame clones alone and lacks a portion of them. The sample consists of roughly 30,000 clones, over 90% of them appearing once. The sequencing here drew on unsorted PBMCs, taken approximately 6.3 years after starting antiretroviral therapy. The receptor source for this set is a man aged 25 to 45 with HIV. Each CDR3 is given with its conserved first and last residue. Fields, in order: V gene, clone size, J gene, D gene, CDR3 DNA, CDR3 protein. D genes are given only for firm matches. Clone size, where shown, is once, few, many, or a class for clones that have expanded.

>TRBV29-1|once|TRBJ2-7|TRBD1
TGCAGCGCCCCGGGACAGAACTCCTACGAGCAGTACTTC
CSAPGQNSYEQYF
>TRBV6-1|.|TRBJ2-7|.
TGTGCCAGCAGTGAAGGCGGAGGTGACTACGAGCAGTACTTC
CASSEGGGDYEQYF
>TRBV4-1|.|TRBJ2-5|.
TGCGCCAGCAGCCGCTACGGGACACCCGGGGAAGGGACCCAGTACTTC
CASSRYGTPGEGTQYF
>TRBV7-8|.|TRBJ2-1|TRBD2
TGTGCCAGCAGCTCCATAGCGGGAGCCTACAATGAGCAGTTCTTC
CASSSIAGAYNEQFF
>TRBV11-2|.|TRBJ1-1|.
TGTGCCAGCCGAGGTGGGGGGGTTAGTGAAGCTTTCTTT
CASRGGGVSEAFF
>TRBV21-1|.|TRBJ1-2|.
TGTGCCAGCAGCTTTAAGCAGGGGGCGGATGGCTACACCTTC
CASSFKQGADGYTF
>TRBV5-1|.|TRBJ2-5|TRBD2
TGCGCCAGCAGCTTGAGCGGGGAAGAGACCCAGTACTTC
CASSLSGEETQYF
>TRBV5-1|.|TRBJ1-1|.
TGCGCCAGCAGCTTCGGGACATCGGGTACTGAAGCTTTCTTT
CASSFGTSGTEAFF
>TRBV29-1|.|TRBJ2-1|.
TGCAGCGGTGGGAGTTTCGATGAGCAGTTCTTC
CSGGSFDEQFF
>TRBV6-5|.|TRBJ2-7|TRBD2
TGTGCCAGCATCGCTAGCGGGCACCTCTACGAGCAGTACTTC
CASIASGHLYEQYF
>TRBV29-1|.|TRBJ2-5|TRBD1
TGCAGCGGCGGGCGGGGGACAGGGGTAGAGACCCAGTACTTC
CSGGRGTGVETQYF
>TRBV5-5|.|TRBJ1-1|.
TGTGCCAGCAGCTTGCTTTACAGCGCGAACACTGAAGCTTTCTTT
CASSLLYSANTEAFF
>TRBV7-9|.|TRBJ1-2|TRBD1
TGTGCCAGCAGGGGAGACCCGACAGGGGGAAACTATGGCTACACCTTC
CASRGDPTGGNYGYTF
>TRBV30|.|TRBJ2-5|.
TGTGCCTGGAGTACACAAGAGACCCAGTACTTC
CAWSTQETQYF
>TRBV6-5|.|TRBJ2-1|.
TGTGCCAGCAGCCGTGACGATATGCAGTTCTTC
CASSRDDMQFF
>TRBV19|.|TRBJ2-7|.
TGTGCCAGTAGTATCGAAGGCGGAGACGAGCAGTACTTC
CASSIEGGDEQYF
>TRBV7-3|.|TRBJ1-2|.
TGTGCCAGCAGCTTTTGGGGGGGTGGCGGCTACACCTTC
CASSFWGGGGYTF
>TRBV27|.|TRBJ2-1|.
TGTGCCAGCAGTTTATCTCGGATCCTGAGCGATGAGCAGTTCTTC
CASSLSRILSDEQFF
>TRBV6-4|.|TRBJ2-6|.
TGTGCCAGCAGTCTGGGGGGATCTCCTGGGGCCAACGTCCTGACTTTC
CASSLGGSPGANVLTF
>TRBV9|.|TRBJ1-1|.
TGTGCCAGCAGCCGGGGTCCAGACTACCCTATGAACACTGAAGCTTTCTTT
CASSRGPDYPMNTEAFF